The 31 T cell receptor beta chains presented below share a single source sample, sequenced in a study of blood T cell repertoires in COVID-19. Some clones are missing from TCRdb's copy, which holds only in-frame ones; the method was immunoSEQ multiplex PCR. The repertoire holds 150,000 to 200,000 clones, with 75% to 85% as singletons. The specimen sequenced was PBMCs or T cells enriched from blood (not recorded which). The source is a woman in her forties or fifties with acute COVID-19.

The gene calls are TRBV5-5 and TRBJ1-1; D unclear. This CDR3 is 13 amino acids long. CDR1 and CDR2 (germline): SGHKS, YYEKEE (reference sequence). V lost 4 bases to trimming and J lost 0 bases, with 7 bases between them. The CDR3 nucleotides read TGTGCCAGCAGCAACCAGTTGAACACTGAAGCTTTCTTT. It codes for CASSNQLNTEAFF.

The chain links TRBV3-1 (or the pseudogene TRBV3-2) to TRBJ1-3, with a tentative D call TRBD1 (6 bases). Germline V gene lookup returns CDR1 LGHDT and CDR2 YNNKEL (reference sequence). This CDR3 region has 14 residues. Deletions cut 0 bases from V and 6 bases from J, with 9 bases between. The CDR3 DNA reads TGTGCCAGCAGCCAAGATCAGGGGTTAAACACCATATATTTT. Amino acids: CASSQDQGLNTIYF.

This rearrangement joins TRBV3-1 (or the pseudogene TRBV3-2) to TRBJ1-1, with 10 bases that match TRBD1. The CDR3 has 19 amino acids. Germline values: CDR1 LGHDT, CDR2 YNNKEL (reference sequence). With 4 bases clipped from V and 1 base from J, the junction kept 15 bases outside the gene matches. This chain's CDR3 is CASSPLRDRGIRGNTEAFF. CDR3 nucleotides: TGTGCCAGCAGCCCTCTTAGGGACAGGGGAATACGGGGGAACACTGAAGCTTTCTTT.

The V and J genes are TRBV2 and TRBJ1-6; D is perhaps TRBD1 (5 bases). Trimming pared 3 bases from V and 7 bases from J, leaving 13 bases between. From germline, CDR1 is SNHLY and CDR2 FYNNEI. The CDR3 has 15 residues. The CDR3 nucleotides are TGTGCCAGCAGTGAGAGGAGGGGCGCCAATTCACCCCTCCACTTT. As protein: CASSERRGANSPLHF.

The chain combines TRBV27 with TRBJ2-3; D gene ambiguous. The CDR3 has 12 amino acids. Deletions cut 4 bases from V and 2 bases from J, with 4 bases between. Germline V gene data show CDR1 as MNHEY and CDR2 as SMNVEV (reference sequence). For the CDR3, the DNA is TGTGCCAGCAGTTCCAACACAGATACGCAGTATTTT. It specifies CASSSNTDTQYF.

The rearrangement joins TRBV19 to TRBJ1-5; 7 bases are shared with TRBD1. The CDR3 has 15 amino acids. Germline V CDR1 and CDR2: LNHDA, SQIVND (reference sequence). V lost 4 bases to trimming and J lost 6 bases; unmatched junction nucleotides: 9. CDR3 residues: CASSNTGAGGQPQHF. The CDR3 coding sequence is TGTGCCAGTAGTAATACAGGGGCGGGGGGTCAGCCCCAGCATTTT.

This clone was seen only once. V usage is TRBV29-1 and J usage is TRBJ1-2; D unclear. The CDR3 is 12 amino acids. CDR1 is SQVTM, CDR2 ANQGSEA, per germline. V gave up 0 bases and J gave up 6 bases, with 8 bases separating them. The DNA of the CDR3 is TGCAGCGTTGAAGATAAGCTAAATGGCTACACCTTC. Translating it yields CSVEDKLNGYTF.

Only a few counts were recorded for this clone. The chain combines TRBV19 with TRBJ1-2; 10 bases line up with TRBD1. The CDR3 length is 15 residues. Trimming took 5 bases from V and 8 from J; bases not matched to a gene: 11. CDR1 LNHDA and CDR2 SQIVND come from the germline V gene (reference sequence). CDR3 sequence reads: CASSQRDRGSWGYTF. The CDR3 DNA reads TGTGCCAGTAGTCAGCGGGACAGGGGTAGCTGGGGCTACACCTTC.

This clone was found once. The rearrangement joins TRBV5-1 to TRBJ2-1; 8 bases agree with TRBD1. The CDR3 sequence is 14 residues long. Looked up from germline, CDR1 is SGHRS and CDR2 is YFSETQ. With V trimmed by 5 bases and J by 8 bases, 9 bases remained unmatched. CDR3 amino acids: CASRGGDRGHEQFF. The CDR3 DNA follows: TGCGCCAGCAGGGGGGGTGACAGGGGACATGAGCAGTTCTTC.

Turning to this clone: This CDR3 is also generated by other DNA sequences in the sample. This chain uses TRBV2 with TRBJ1-3; D is unclear. Trimming removed 6 bases from V and 1 base from J, with 4 bases in between. Germline CDR1 and CDR2: SNHLY and FYNNEI. The CDR3 extends over 12 amino acids. In DNA form, the CDR3 reads TGTGCCAGCAGACAATCTGGAAACACCATATATTTT. Residues: CASRQSGNTIYF.

The chain employs TRBV6-1 and TRBJ1-5, with TRBD1 identical over 7 bases. With V trimmed by 3 bases and J by 9 bases, 5 bases remained unmatched. This CDR3 has 13 residues. Germline loops: CDR1 MNHNS, CDR2 SASEGT. DNA for the CDR3: TGTGCCAGCAGTGAGGACAGGAGCAGGCCCCAGCATTTT. It yields the protein CASSEDRSRPQHF.

This clone was counted a few times. The chain combines TRBV19 with TRBJ2-3; 7 nucleotides agree with TRBD2. CDR1 and CDR2 from the germline V gene are LNHDA and SQIVND (reference sequence). V was pared by 10 bases and J by 2 bases, with 6 bases of the junction left unmatched. The CDR3 runs to 13 residues. CDR3 nucleotides: TGTGCCACGCGGGCGGGGGTCACAGATACGCAGTATTTT. This sequence encodes CATRAGVTDTQYF.

The rearrangement uses TRBV12-3 or TRBV12-4 and TRBJ1-1; D gene unclear. V was shortened by 3 bases and J by 6 bases, with 8 bases between the two germline ends. This CDR3 spans 12 amino acids. The CDR3 is CASSFREAEAFF. The CDR3 nucleotides read TGTGCCAGCAGTTTTAGGGAGGCTGAAGCTTTCTTT.

The chain combines TRBV11-2 with TRBJ1-2; TRBD1 aligns across 9 bases. The CDR3 has 15 amino acids. Germline lookup yields CDR1 SGHAT and CDR2 FQNNGV. V dropped 5 bases and J dropped 4; count of bases not matched to a gene: 8. The CDR3 region has the DNA TGTGCCAGCAGCAGAGAGACAGGGGGTATCTATGGCTACACCTTC. It specifies CASSRETGGIYGYTF.

This clone came up once. The V and J genes are TRBV12-5 and TRBJ1-1; 7 bases map to TRBD1. CDR3 length: 14 residues. Losses at the gene ends were 7 bases for V and 3 bases for J; bases not matched to a gene: 8. Germline CDR1 is LGHNT and CDR2 is FRNRAP. In DNA form, the CDR3 reads TGTGCTAGTGTGAGGGGGCCAGAGTACACTGAAGCTTTCTTT. It encodes CASVRGPEYTEAFF.

The chain is built from TRBV4-1 and TRBJ1-5, with 7 bases that match TRBD1. The CDR3 extends over 16 amino acids. The V gene end was trimmed by 4 bases and the J gene end by 2 bases; junction bases not matched to a gene: 8. The germline V gene has CDR1 MGHRA and CDR2 YSYEKL. The DNA of the CDR3 is TGCGCCAGCAGCCGTGGAAGGGGGCCAGGCAATCAGCCCCAGCATTTT. Encoded protein: CASSRGRGPGNQPQHF.

This clone was seen a single time. V and J are TRBV6-6 and TRBJ1-1; 11 bases fit TRBD1. Trimming at V came to 5 bases and at J to 4 bases, leaving 12 bases not matched to a gene. The CDR3 has 17 amino acids. Germline V CDR1 and CDR2: MNHNY, SVGAGI (reference sequence). The CDR3 loop reads CASSPLTTGTGGTEAFF. The CDR3 DNA reads as TGTGCCAGCAGTCCCCTTACCACCGGGACAGGGGGCACTGAAGCTTTCTTT.

The rearrangement uses TRBV24-1 and TRBJ1-2; D is possibly TRBD1 (5 bases). CDR1 and CDR2 (germline): KGHDR, SFDVKD. This CDR3 is built from 12 residues. Between the trimmed V and J ends, which lost 4 bases and 7 bases, there was a span of 9 bases. The CDR3 DNA is TGTGCCACCAGTGAAACAGGCCGTGGCTACACCTTC. This gives the protein CATSETGRGYTF.

The genes are TRBV5-4 and TRBJ2-6; possibly TRBD2 for D (6 bases). CDR3 length equals 13 residues. In germline, CDR1 is SGHNT, CDR2 YYREEE (reference sequence). V shed 10 bases and J shed 4 bases, with 12 bases lying between them. CDR3 amino acids: CAGGFPGANVLTF. The CDR3 DNA reads TGTGCCGGGGGGTTTCCGGGGGCCAACGTCCTGACTTTC.

This clone has more than one count but fewer than ten. The chain uses TRBV6-5 and TRBJ1-1; maybe TRBD1 (5 bases). The V and J ends lost 8 bases and 3 bases respectively, with 13 bases between them. CDR3 size: 13 residues. Germline V gene lookup returns CDR1 MNHEY and CDR2 SVGAGI. CDR3 DNA: TGTGCCAGCGCTACCAACAGGCACACTGAAGCTTTCTTT. Translating it yields CASATNRHTEAFF.

The genes are TRBV10-2 and TRBJ2-1; D gene unclear. CDR1 WSHSY and CDR2 SAAADI come from the germline V gene. The CDR3 loop spans 13 amino acids. Trimming stripped 10 bases from V and 0 bases from J, with 10 bases between. This chain's CDR3 is CAITVSSYNEQFF. Here the CDR3 DNA reads TGCGCCATTACGGTGAGCTCCTACAATGAGCAGTTCTTC.

The CDR3 coding sequence is TGTGCCAGCAGTCCCGACATATGGTATGGCTACACCTTC. This encodes CASSPDIWYGYTF. The chain combines TRBV12-3 or TRBV12-4 with TRBJ1-2; D unclear. The V and J ends lost 5 bases and 5 bases respectively, with 12 bases between them. The CDR3 is made up of 13 amino acids.

This sequence joins TRBV4-1 and TRBJ1-2, with D tentatively TRBD1 (6 bases). Germline CDR1 and CDR2: MGHRA and YSYEKL. V was shortened by 3 bases and J by 3 bases, with 23 bases between the two germline ends. This CDR3 is 18 amino acids long. In DNA, the CDR3 is TGCGCCAGCAGCCAGGGACCCGCGAGGACAGAGTCCCACTATGGCTACACCTTC. Protein product: CASSQGPARTESHYGYTF.

The chain is built from TRBV7-9 and TRBJ1-3; no reliable D call. The germline gives CDR1 SEHNR, CDR2 FQNEAQ (reference sequence). There are 13 residues in the CDR3. The germline V and J ends were trimmed by 1 base and 8 bases, with 9 bases remaining between them. The CDR3 is CASSLGAVDTIYF. The CDR3 nucleotides read TGTGCCAGCAGCTTAGGAGCGGTGGACACCATATATTTT.

Only a few counts were recorded for this clone. The chain carries TRBV19 and TRBJ1-1, with D tentatively TRBD1 (5 bases). V lost 10 bases, J lost 5 bases, and 26 bases lay in between. The CDR3 length is 16 residues. The germline V gene encodes CDR1 LNHDA and CDR2 SQIVND (reference sequence). CDR3 bases: TGTGCCACCTCCAGGTGGGGGAGGACGGGGGGAACTGAAGCTTTCTTT. Translated, it gives CATSRWGRTGGTEAFF. The complete variable domain, with remaining parts taken from reference TRBV19 and TRBJ1-1, reads DGGITQSPKYLFRKEGQNVTLSCEQNLNHDAMYWYRQDPGQGLRLIYYSQIVNDFQKGDIAEGYSVSREKKESFPLTVTSAQKNPTAFYLCATSRWGRTGGTEAFFGQGTRLTVV.

In its sample, this clone was seen a few times. J is TRBJ1-1 and V is TRBV5-1, with TRBD1 matching 9 bases. The CDR3 totals 15 residues. CDR1 is SGHRS and CDR2 is YFSETQ in the germline V gene. Trimming took 0 bases from V and 6 from J; bases not matched to a gene: 6. CDR3 sequence: CASSLGGQGGAEAFF. CDR3 nucleotides: TGCGCCAGCAGCTTGGGGGGACAGGGAGGCGCTGAAGCTTTCTTT.

The J gene is TRBJ1-1, the V gene TRBV6-1; D not certain. Trimming took off 3 bases at V and 3 bases at J, with 14 bases between the two ends. Germline loops: CDR1 MNHNS, CDR2 SASEGT. The CDR3 consists of 15 residues. The CDR3 region has the DNA TGTGCCAGCAGTGACCCTGGGGAGGGCCACACTGAAGCTTTCTTT. Amino acids: CASSDPGEGHTEAFF.

This chain connects TRBV19 to TRBJ1-1; 9 nucleotides agree with TRBD1. Germline CDR1 is LNHDA and CDR2 is SQIVND (reference sequence). CDR3 length equals 17 residues. Trimming at V came to 5 bases and at J to 0 bases, leaving 10 bases not matched to a gene. CDR3 sequence reads: CASSPFLQGAMNTEAFF. In DNA form, the CDR3 reads TGTGCCAGTAGTCCCTTTTTACAGGGGGCTATGAACACTGAAGCTTTCTTT.

The V and J genes are TRBV27 and TRBJ1-1, with 9 bases that match TRBD1. The length of the CDR3 is 16 residues. CDR1 is MNHEY and CDR2 is SMNVEV in the germline V gene (reference sequence). The J segment lost 1 base and the V segment lost 2 bases, leaving 5 bases of the junction unmatched. The DNA for the CDR3 is TGTGCCAGCAGTTTACAGGGACAGGGAAAGAACACTGAAGCTTTCTTT. Its translation: CASSLQGQGKNTEAFF.

This rearrangement joins TRBV10-2 to TRBJ1-1; D is uncertain. In germline, CDR1 is WSHSY, CDR2 SAAADI. V was cut by 5 bases and J by 4 bases, with 5 bases left in between. CDR3 length: 11 amino acids. For the CDR3, the DNA is TGCGCCAGCAGTACTAGCACTGAAGCTTTCTTT. It is translated as CASSTSTEAFF.

This chain connects TRBV5-6 to TRBJ2-1, with 8 bases identical to TRBD2. This CDR3 has 13 residues. V was pared by 2 bases and J by 7 bases, with 2 bases of the junction left unmatched. Germline CDR1 is SGHDT and CDR2 is YYEEEE. This chain's CDR3 is CASSFERGNEQFF. The CDR3 nucleotides are TGTGCCAGCAGCTTCGAGCGGGGGAATGAGCAGTTCTTC.